The present TCR beta chain was sequenced within a study of beta chain features in type 1 diabetes. Study outcomes and limitations: Patients' naive, central memory and Treg TCRB repertoires seemed closer to one another than those of healthy donors. Junctions at VDJ sites from type 1 diabetes patients had fewer insertions and more deletions.

With respect to this clone: The antigen is unknown.

Every bit of the isolated RNA underwent reverse transcription, so sequencing read expressed TCRB transcripts. Samples of naive, central memory and regulatory T cells yielded a mean of about 3.5 million reads. The assay was immunoSEQ multiplex PCR, and TCRdb's table has in-frame clones only and misses some. The sample has roughly 240,000 clones, roughly 15% seen once. Per the germline V gene, CDR1 is MNHEY and CDR2 is SVGAGI. The CDR3 consists of 14 residues. V was trimmed by 2 bases and J by 0 bases, leaving 7 bases between them. This receptor was taken from a woman aged 40 to 50 in good health. Specimen: naive CD4+ T cells from blood. The rearrangement uses TRBV6-5 and TRBJ1-1, with no clear D. This chain's CDR3 is CASSYAGMNTEAFF. CDR3 nucleotides: TGTGCCAGCAGTTACGCAGGCATGAACACTGAAGCTTTCTTT.